The 16 T cell receptor beta chains below were found in one sample sequenced in a study of T cells in women clearing cervical HPV infection. Sequencing was performed with immunoSEQ multiplex PCR; in TCRdb, only in-frame clones are kept and a portion is missing. This listing includes around 13,000 clones. Sequencing was performed on blood buffy coat. The receptor source for this set is a woman between 18 and 70 years old with a cervical HPV16 infection that either progressed to CIN3+ or cleared (not recorded which).

Worth noting for this clone: The read halts 3 residues ahead of the CDR3 end, with the missing end drawn from the germline J gene. V is TRBV3-1 (or the pseudogene TRBV3-2) and J is TRBJ1-2; TRBD1 aligns across 7 bases. CDR3 size: 14 residues. Germline CDR1 LGHDT, CDR2 YNNKEL (reference sequence). The CDR3 bases that were read are TGTGCCAGCAGCCAAGAGGAGGGGGCGCGAGGC. It encodes CASSQEEGARG. The entire CDR3 is CASSQEEGARGYTF.

About this clone: The read finishes 3 residues shy of the CDR3 end, and the germline J gene is used to complete it. This sequence joins TRBV7-3 and TRBJ2-2; possibly TRBD2 for D (6 bases). Germline V gene lookup returns CDR1 SGHTA and CDR2 FQGTGA. This CDR3 has 17 residues. V was cut by 2 bases and J by 5 bases, with 18 bases left in between. CDR3 bases read: TGTGCCAGCAGCTTACGGGGATCACGGGGAGGAACCGGGGAG. Translated: CASSLRGSRGGTGE. The complete CDR3 sequence is CASSLRGSRGGTGELFF.

Concerning this clone itself: The read is 3 residues too short to cover the CDR3 end, so that end is filled in from the germline J gene. This chain joins TRBV7-6 and TRBJ2-5, with 10 bases lining up with TRBD2. V was pared by 5 bases and J by 3 bases, with 6 bases of the junction left unmatched. The CDR3 runs 15 residues. Germline V gene lookup returns CDR1 SGHVS and CDR2 FNYEAQ. CDR3 DNA (partial): TGTGCCAGCAGCGAGCGGACTAGCGGAAAAGAGACC. Amino acid sequence: CASSERTSGKET. The CDR3 in its entirety is CASSERTSGKETQYF.

This clone is deemed medium-sized by its frequency. Coverage ceases 3 residues before the CDR3 finishes, and the germline J gene fills in the end. This rearrangement joins TRBV2 to TRBJ1-4; TRBD1 matches 9 bases. Germline trimming cut 5 bases from V and 8 bases from J; bases unmatched to any gene: 3. Looked up from germline, CDR1 is SNHLY and CDR2 is FYNNEI. The CDR3 loop spans 13 amino acids. The CDR3 is CASSTGGIEKLFF. The covered CDR3 bases are TGTGCCAGCAGTACAGGGGGCATCGAAAAA.

Notes on this clone: The read falls 3 residues short of the CDR3 end, and the missing part is taken from the germline J gene. The genes are TRBV28 and TRBJ1-6; TRBD1 matches at 7 bases. Germline trimming cut 4 bases from V and 7 bases from J; bases unmatched to any gene: 4. Germline lookup yields CDR1 MDHEN and CDR2 SYDVKM. CDR3 length equals 14 residues. CDR3 residues: CASSSGTANSPLHF. CDR3 DNA, as far as it was read: TGTGCCAGCAGTTCCGGGACAGCAAATTCACCC.

Details on this clone: The read stops 3 residues short of the end of the CDR3; the missing end is completed from the germline J gene. The chain employs TRBV2 and TRBJ2-1, with TRBD2 identical over 10 bases. After removal of 2 bases from V and 4 bases from J, the junction contained 2 bases not matched to a gene. CDR1 is SNHLY, CDR2 FYNNEI, per germline. This CDR3 region has 15 residues. The sequenced CDR3 bases are TGTGCCAGCAGTGAATTGACTAGCGGGTACAATGAG. Encoded protein: CASSELTSGYNE. The full-length CDR3 reads as CASSELTSGYNEQFF.

In the case of this clone: The DNA ends 3 residues before the CDR3 does, and the rest of the CDR3 is filled in from the germline J gene. V and J are TRBV20-1 and TRBJ2-7; 7 nucleotides match TRBD2. The CDR3 is 13 amino acids. Germline assignment: CDR1 DFQATT and CDR2 SNEGSKA (reference sequence). J gave up 4 bases and V 4 bases, and 7 bases lay outside the gene matches. CDR3 protein: CSAIRGERYEQYF. The CDR3 bases that were read are TGCAGTGCTATCCGGGGGGAGCGTTACGAG.

Comment on this clone: Read coverage stops 3 residues before the CDR3 terminus; the germline J gene supplies the remainder. The chain links TRBV5-1 to TRBJ2-3; 7 positions agree with TRBD2. The germline V gene encodes CDR1 SGHRS and CDR2 YFSETQ. This CDR3 comprises 15 residues. V dropped 7 bases and J dropped 3; count of bases not matched to a gene: 11. Incomplete CDR3 DNA: TGCGCCAGCGCACTAGCGAGGGGAGTTACAGATACG. It specifies CASALARGVTDT. The full-length CDR3 reads as CASALARGVTDTQYF.

To note about this clone: With the read ending 3 residues before the CDR3 end, the germline J gene is used to fill in that end. The chain joins TRBV7-2 to TRBJ2-7; 10 nucleotides line up with TRBD2. Trimming at V came to 2 bases and at J to 6 bases, leaving 4 bases not matched to a gene. The length of the CDR3 is 14 residues. Germline CDR1 reads SGHTA; CDR2 reads FQGNSA. The CDR3 spells CASSLPAGGPEQYF. The covered CDR3 bases are TGTGCCAGCAGCTTACCAGCGGGGGGGCCCGAG.

Comments on this clone: The read comes to an end 3 residues before the CDR3 does, leaving the germline J gene to fill in the end. The chain carries TRBV7-6 and TRBJ1-2; D call uncertain. CDR3 length: 14 amino acids. CDR1 is SGHVS, CDR2 FNYEAQ, per germline. Incomplete CDR3 DNA: TGTGCCAGCAGCTTAACCCAAAGCACAGATACC. Protein sequence: CASSLTQSTDT. The full CDR3 sequence reads CASSLTQSTDTYTF.

Remarks on this clone: The CDR3 is cut off 3 residues early in the read; its end comes from the germline J gene. The V call is TRBV27, the J call TRBJ1-2, with D tentatively TRBD1 (6 bases). CDR3 length: 12 amino acids. Looked up from germline, CDR1 is MNHEY and CDR2 is SMNVEV (reference sequence). CDR3 bases read: TGTGCCAGCAGTTGGACAGAGAGGGGC. This encodes CASSWTERG. The full-length CDR3 reads as CASSWTERGYTF.

About this clone: The sequenced fragment ends 3 residues before the CDR3 boundary, so the rest is inferred from the germline J gene. The chain employs TRBV7-2 and TRBJ1-6; perhaps TRBD1 as D (5 bases). The CDR3 sequence is 15 residues long. V shed 2 bases and J shed 7 bases, with 12 bases lying between them. Germline V gives CDR1 SGHTA, CDR2 FQGNSA. The CDR3 protein is CASSLQGYGNSPLHF. The sequenced CDR3 bases are TGTGCCAGCAGCTTACAGGGATATGGAAATTCACCC. Full variable domain (missing parts from reference TRBV7-2 and TRBJ1-6): GAGVSQSPSNKVTEKGKDVELRCDPISGHTALYWYRQSLGQGLEFLIYFQGNSAPDKSGLPSDRFSAERTGGSVSTLTIQRTQQEDSAVYLCASSLQGYGNSPLHFGNGTRLTVT.

Concerning this clone itself: The DNA ends 3 residues before the CDR3 does, and the rest of the CDR3 is filled in from the germline J gene. This rearrangement joins TRBV20-1 to TRBJ1-2; 7 nucleotides agree with TRBD1. The germline gives CDR1 DFQATT, CDR2 SNEGSKA (reference sequence). Germline trimming cut 0 bases from V and 4 bases from J; bases unmatched to any gene: 5. This CDR3 has 14 residues. The CDR3 protein is CSARDQTGPYGYTF. The covered CDR3 bases are TGCAGTGCTAGAGATCAGACAGGGCCCTATGGC.

Comments on this clone: The sequence runs out 3 residues before the end of the CDR3; the remainder is reconstructed from the germline J gene. The chain links TRBV7-3 to TRBJ1-4, with D hard to call. CDR3 length: 14 residues. The germline V gene encodes CDR1 SGHTA and CDR2 FQGTGA. The CDR3 bases that were read are TGTGCCAGCAGCTTACGGTCTAGAGATTCACCA. Translated, it gives CASSLRSRDSP. Given in full, the CDR3 is CASSLRSRDSPLFF.

Details on this clone: The read stops 3 residues short of the end of the CDR3; the missing end is completed from the germline J gene. The chain joins TRBV2 to TRBJ2-2; 9 positions match TRBD1. Losses at the gene ends were 6 bases for V and 6 bases for J; bases not matched to a gene: 5. The CDR3 totals 14 residues. Germline assignment: CDR1 SNHLY and CDR2 FYNNEI. The covered CDR3 bases are TGTGCCAGCAGGGGACAGGGAGTGGCCGGGGAG. As protein: CASRGQGVAGE. The full-length CDR3 reads as CASRGQGVAGELFF. The variable domain in full, with the rest retrieved from reference TRBV2 and TRBJ2-2, is EPEVTQTPSHQVTQMGQEVILRCVPISNHLYFYWYRQILGQKVEFLVSFYNNEISEKSEIFDDQFSVERPDGSNFTLKIRSTKLEDSAMYFCASRGQGVAGELFFGEGSRLTVL.

Details on this clone: The read terminates 3 residues ahead of where the CDR3 ends, so the germline J gene completes it. This chain connects TRBV10-2 to TRBJ2-1; the D gene is possibly TRBD1 (5 bases). Germline loops: CDR1 WSHSY, CDR2 SAAADI. The V end lost 5 bases, the J end lost 8 bases, and 10 bases lay between the germline ends. The CDR3 sequence is 12 residues long. Partial CDR3 DNA: TGCGCCAGCAGTCAGGGTTTTGATGAG. Translating gives CASSQGFDE. The CDR3 in full is CASSQGFDEQFF.